This TCR beta chain was recovered during a study of cytomegalovirus exposure and HLA in healthy donors. Study-wide findings and caveats: V- and J-gene trimming of TCR beta was linked (in a later analysis) to a missense DCLRE1C variant. There were 160 or so TCR beta chains listed as cytomegalovirus-associated.

The PCR ran on 60 Vbeta and 13 Jbeta primers. Source study methods: Later, an analysis found about 77 million unique TCR beta chains, and about 10 million of these were shared. Clones were sequenced by immunoSEQ multiplex PCR, and TCRdb holds only the in-frame ones, with some missing. D and trimming were read from the DNA, whereas the V and J calls and clone size are those reported in that table. Of about 110,000 clones in the sample, about 78% were seen once. Germline lookup yields CDR1 SGHTA and CDR2 FQGNSA. The CDR3 runs to 13 residues. V lost 5 bases to trimming and J lost 4 bases; unmatched junction nucleotides: 4. This clone was recorded a few times. Its matching antigen is unknown.

Specimen: PBMCs. This clonotype originated in a woman in her thirties or forties in good health and CMV-seropositive. The chain has TRBV7-2 and TRBJ1-2, with TRBD1 identical over 7 bases. The CDR3 sequence: CASSQTGFYGYTF. CDR3 in DNA: TGTGCCAGCAGCCAGACAGGGTTCTATGGCTACACCTTC.